This T cell receptor (beta chain) was identified during a study of post-analysis software for immune sequencing data. Study overall: Progressive-relapsing, secondary progressive and relapsing-remitting multiple sclerosis were among the disease courses included. Notes on the study in general: Samples sharing a preparation batch grouped tightly together when assessed by F measure. Compared with controls, patients had more of about 5 TRBV segments, including TRBV5-6, TRBV5-1 and TRBV20-1.

V was clipped by 6 bases and J by 7 bases; unmatched bases: 9. Germline values: CDR1 MNHEY, CDR2 SVGAGI. This CDR3 contains 15 residues. Comments on this clonotype: Its antigen is undetermined.

The authors incorporated unique molecular identifiers into the TCR beta cDNA libraries. It was from about 0.94 to 9.7 million T cells that some 500,000 cDNA molecules came. TCRdb passed the PCR reads through MiXCR, listing each CDR3 protein once. The data contain approximately 260,000 distinct CDR3 sequences, just over 35% of them singletons. Sequencing used blood. This rearrangement joins TRBV6-5 to TRBJ2-5; the match to TRBD1 covers 12 bases. This receptor was obtained from a girl aged 10 to 17 with multiple sclerosis. The CDR3 DNA reads as TGTGCCAGCAGGGAGGGACAGGGGGCCTCAGGGACCCAGTACTTC. Translation: CASREGQGASGTQYF.